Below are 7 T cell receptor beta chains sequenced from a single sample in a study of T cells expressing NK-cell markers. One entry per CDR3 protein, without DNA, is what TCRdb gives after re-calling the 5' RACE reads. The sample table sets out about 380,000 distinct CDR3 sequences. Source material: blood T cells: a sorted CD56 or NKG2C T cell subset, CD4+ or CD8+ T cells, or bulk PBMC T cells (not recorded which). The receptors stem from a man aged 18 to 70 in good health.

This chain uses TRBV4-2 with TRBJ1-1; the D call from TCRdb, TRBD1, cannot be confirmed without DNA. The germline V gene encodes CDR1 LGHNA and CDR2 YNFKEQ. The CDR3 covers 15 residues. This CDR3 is CASSREQGADTEAFF.

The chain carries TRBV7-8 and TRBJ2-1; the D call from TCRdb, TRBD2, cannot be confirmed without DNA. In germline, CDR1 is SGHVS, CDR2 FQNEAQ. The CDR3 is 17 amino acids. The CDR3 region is CASSKGTSGVSNNEQFF.

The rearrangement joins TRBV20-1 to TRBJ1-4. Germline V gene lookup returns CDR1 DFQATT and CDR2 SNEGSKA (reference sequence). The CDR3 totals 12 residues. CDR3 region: CSAKRGREKLFF.

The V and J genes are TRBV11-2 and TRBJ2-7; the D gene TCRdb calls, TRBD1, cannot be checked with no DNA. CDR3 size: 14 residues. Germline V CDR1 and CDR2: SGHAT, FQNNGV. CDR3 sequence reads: CASSRDRTTYEQYF.

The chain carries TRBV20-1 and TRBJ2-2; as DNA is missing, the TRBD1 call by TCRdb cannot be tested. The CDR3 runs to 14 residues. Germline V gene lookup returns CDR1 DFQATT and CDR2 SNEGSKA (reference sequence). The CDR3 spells CSARKGGNTGELFF.

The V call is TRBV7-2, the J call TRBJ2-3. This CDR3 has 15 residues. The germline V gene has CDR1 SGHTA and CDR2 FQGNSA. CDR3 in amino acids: CASSFRPESTDTQYF.

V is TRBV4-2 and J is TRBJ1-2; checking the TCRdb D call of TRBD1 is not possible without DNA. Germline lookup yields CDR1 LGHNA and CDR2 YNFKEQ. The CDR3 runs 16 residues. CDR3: CASSQIIRDSSYGYTF.